The 30 T cell receptor beta chains presented below share a single source sample, sequenced in a study of blood T cell repertoires in COVID-19. Generated by immunoSEQ multiplex PCR, the TCRdb table keeps only in-frame clones and is missing some. The table includes over 55,000 clones, about four fifths detected once. Material: peripheral blood. The receptors derive from a man aged 50 to 59 with active COVID-19.

The chain carries TRBV4-2 and TRBJ2-7; the D is unclear. Germline V gene sequence: CDR1 LGHNA, CDR2 YNFKEQ. The V end lost 0 bases, the J end lost 0 bases, and 18 bases lay between the germline ends. The CDR3 has 18 amino acids. In nucleotides, the CDR3 is TGTGCCAGCAGCCAAGAACCCCTCGGAAGCGTCCTCTCCTACGAGCAGTACTTC. Encoded protein: CASSQEPLGSVLSYEQYF.

V and J are TRBV3-1 (or the pseudogene TRBV3-2) and TRBJ1-1; perhaps TRBD1 as D (5 bases). Deletions cut 4 bases from V and 3 bases from J, with 18 bases between. The CDR3 length is 16 residues. The germline V gene encodes CDR1 LGHDT and CDR2 YNNKEL (reference sequence). This CDR3 is CASSRYSQGRDTEAFF. Here the CDR3 DNA reads TGTGCCAGCAGCCGATATAGCCAGGGTCGGGACACTGAAGCTTTCTTT.

By proportion, this clone is medium-sized. This same CDR3 is encoded by further DNA sequences in the sample. The chain is built from TRBV10-2 and TRBJ1-5, with D possibly being TRBD1 (5 bases). The CDR3 consists of 16 residues. Per germline, CDR1 WSHSY and CDR2 SAAADI. Between the trimmed V and J ends, which lost 0 bases and 3 bases, there was a span of 12 bases. CDR3 protein: CASSESPGNSNQPQHF. CDR3 nucleotides: TGCGCCAGCAGTGAGTCGCCAGGGAACTCCAATCAGCCCCAGCATTTT.

J is TRBJ2-3 and V is TRBV29-1; no clear D. The CDR3 runs to 16 residues. The V end lost 2 bases, the J end lost 1 base, and 16 bases lay between the germline ends. CDR1 SQVTM and CDR2 ANQGSEA come from the germline V gene. CDR3 DNA sequence: TGCAGCGTTGAAAGGTCGCTGAATCGGGGCACAGATACGCAGTATTTT. It is translated as CSVERSLNRGTDTQYF.

V and J are TRBV25-1 and TRBJ2-7; 8 bases are shared with TRBD2. Per the germline V gene, CDR1 is MGHDK and CDR2 is SYGVNS. Unmatched junction bases numbered 15, after V lost 8 bases and J lost 3 bases. This CDR3 is built from 16 residues. The CDR3 region has the DNA TGTGCCAGCCCAGCGGGAGAGCAAAGGAGAAACTACGAGCAGTACTTC. Translation: CASPAGEQRRNYEQYF.

The genes are TRBV9 and TRBJ2-7; the match to TRBD2 covers 8 bases. V was clipped by 5 bases and J by 6 bases; unmatched bases: 13. The CDR3 length is 15 residues. The germline V gene has CDR1 SGDLS and CDR2 YYNGEE. The CDR3 bases are TGTGCCAGCAGTGCGGGCATCCCTAGCGGGCGCGAGCAGTACTTC. This gives the protein CASSAGIPSGREQYF.

The J gene is TRBJ2-5, the V gene TRBV7-8; D ambiguous. Germline V CDR1 and CDR2: SGHVS, FQNEAQ. With 5 bases removed from V and 5 bases from J, the gap between germline ends came to 12 bases. The length of the CDR3 is 13 residues. The CDR3 DNA sequence: TGTGCCAGCAGCGAACTTGAGATGGAGACCCAGTACTTC. Amino acids: CASSELEMETQYF.

This chain uses TRBV13 with TRBJ1-1, with D hard to call. Germline V lookup: CDR1 PRHDT, CDR2 FYEKMQ (reference sequence). This CDR3 comprises 17 residues. Trimming pared 5 bases from V and 1 base from J, leaving 20 bases between. CDR3 coding DNA: TGTGCCAGCAGCCCCCTGGAGAGGGCTGGATGGAACACTGAAGCTTTCTTT. This sequence encodes CASSPLERAGWNTEAFF.

The genes are TRBV4-1 and TRBJ1-1; TRBD1 might be the D (6 bases). CDR1 MGHRA and CDR2 YSYEKL come from the germline V gene. The V end lost 3 bases, the J end lost 6 bases, and 17 bases lay between the germline ends. The CDR3 is 15 amino acids. CDR3: CASSQGPWGGAEAFF. The CDR3 DNA is TGCGCCAGCAGCCAGGGCCCTTGGGGGGGCGCTGAAGCTTTCTTT.

The chain recombines TRBV2 with TRBJ1-1; no clear D gene. The CDR3 runs 13 residues. The germline V gene encodes CDR1 SNHLY and CDR2 FYNNEI. V was cut by 5 bases and J by 0 bases, with 7 bases left in between. In nucleotides, the CDR3 is TGTGCCAGCAGTACGGTTATGAACACTGAAGCTTTCTTT. Protein sequence: CASSTVMNTEAFF.

The chain joins TRBV3-1 (or the pseudogene TRBV3-2) to TRBJ1-6, with a possible D match to TRBD1 (6 bases). Germline-derived CDR1 and CDR2 are LGHDT and YNNKEL (reference sequence). The CDR3 loop spans 14 amino acids. V was trimmed by 3 bases and J by 8 bases, leaving 11 bases between them. As DNA, the CDR3 is TGTGCCAGCAGCCAGACGTACAGGGATTCACCCCTCCACTTT. Amino acids: CASSQTYRDSPLHF.

This clone was seen only once. The CDR3 reads CASSLNLGSSYEQYF. The CDR3 bases are TGTGCCAGCAGTTTAAATTTAGGGAGCTCCTACGAGCAGTACTTC. The V call is TRBV27, the J call TRBJ2-7, with D possibly being TRBD2 (5 bases). In germline, CDR1 is MNHEY, CDR2 SMNVEV (reference sequence). The V gene lost 2 bases and the J gene lost 0 bases, with 11 bases spanning the gap. The CDR3 is 15 amino acids.

V gene TRBV5-8 combines with J gene TRBJ2-7, with 10 bases identical to TRBD2. The CDR3 is 14 amino acids. The germline gives CDR1 SGHTS, CDR2 YDEGEE. Germline trimming cut 4 bases from V and 3 bases from J; bases unmatched to any gene: 4. The CDR3 DNA reads TGTGCCAGCAGCCTGGTAGCGGGGGGCTACGAGCAGTACTTC. This codes for CASSLVAGGYEQYF.

The chain carries TRBV24-1 and TRBJ2-5, with TRBD2 as a possible D gene (6 bases). Per germline, CDR1 KGHDR and CDR2 SFDVKD. The CDR3 sequence is 16 residues long. The V end was cut by 3 bases, the J end by 3 bases, with 16 bases between. CDR3 sequence reads: CATSDGGLQGEETQYF. The CDR3 coding sequence is TGTGCCACCAGTGATGGGGGACTCCAGGGCGAAGAGACCCAGTACTTC.

The chain links TRBV7-2 to TRBJ2-1, with 10 positions matching TRBD2. Per germline, CDR1 SGHTA and CDR2 FQGNSA. This CDR3 is built from 16 residues. Trimming at V came to 6 bases and at J to 5 bases, leaving 10 bases not matched to a gene. The CDR3: CASRTTSGLGNNEQFF. CDR3 sequence (DNA): TGTGCCAGCAGGACGACTAGCGGGTTGGGGAACAATGAGCAGTTCTTC.

The chain links TRBV2 to TRBJ2-4; 10 bases match TRBD2. Germline-derived CDR1 and CDR2 are SNHLY and FYNNEI. The CDR3 is 12 residues long. The junction had 4 bases not matched to a gene; V was cut back by 10 bases and J by 7 bases. CDR3: CATGTSANIQYF. The CDR3, as DNA: TGTGCCACCGGGACTAGCGCCAACATTCAGTACTTC.

There are a few counts of this clone. The chain has TRBV7-9 and TRBJ1-1; tentative D call: TRBD1 (6 bases). The V gene's germline CDR1 is SEHNR and CDR2 FQNEAQ (reference sequence). The CDR3 covers 13 residues. V was pared by 3 bases and J by 5 bases, with 10 bases between. CDR3 residues: CASSFRGRTEAFF. As DNA, the CDR3 is TGTGCCAGCAGCTTCAGGGGTCGAACTGAAGCTTTCTTT.

V usage is TRBV11-3 and J usage is TRBJ2-1; unclear D gene. This CDR3 comprises 12 residues. CDR1 and CDR2 from the germline V gene are SGHNT and YENEEA. Trimming left V 1 base short and J 8 bases short, with 6 bases between. The CDR3 coding sequence is TGTGCCAGCAGCTTAGGAACGGATGAGCAGTTCTTC. It yields the protein CASSLGTDEQFF.

This clone was detected only once. This chain connects TRBV13 to TRBJ2-5, with 12 bases fitting TRBD2. CDR3 length: 17 residues. V lost 1 base and J lost 2; bases outside the gene matches: 5. Germline CDR1 reads PRHDT; CDR2 reads FYEKMQ (reference sequence). CDR3 nucleotide sequence: TGTGCCAGCAGCTTAGTAGGCCTAGCGGGGGGGCAAGAGACCCAGTACTTC. It codes for CASSLVGLAGGQETQYF.

This chain uses TRBV27 with TRBJ2-1; 9 nucleotides agree with TRBD2. This CDR3 is 14 amino acids long. Looked up from germline, CDR1 is MNHEY and CDR2 is SMNVEV (reference sequence). Trimming cost V 8 bases and J 4 bases; bases outside gene matches: 6. CDR3 DNA: TGTGCCAGCGCGGGGGGGGCGGGGTACAATGAGCAGTTCTTC. As protein: CASAGGAGYNEQFF.

The chain joins TRBV9 to TRBJ2-1; possible D gene TRBD2, 5 bases. Germline assignment: CDR1 SGDLS and CDR2 YYNGEE. The CDR3 covers 14 residues. V lost 6 bases, J lost 4 bases, and 14 bases lay in between. The CDR3 nucleotides read TGTGCCAGCACACCTACGGGATTTTACAATGAGCAGTTCTTC. It yields the protein CASTPTGFYNEQFF.

This clone was counted only a few times. The J gene is TRBJ1-1, the V gene TRBV18, with 9 bases aligning to TRBD1. CDR3 length: 13 residues. The germline CDR1 and CDR2 sequences are KGHSH and LQKENI. V dropped 6 bases and J dropped 5; count of bases not matched to a gene: 4. CDR3 sequence (DNA): TGTGCCAGCTCGAGCGACAGGGGGACTGAAGCTTTCTTT. It is translated as CASSSDRGTEAFF.

The chain is built from TRBV7-8 and TRBJ2-2; 9 nucleotides line up with TRBD1. CDR1 is SGHVS and CDR2 is FQNEAQ in the germline V gene. This CDR3 has 18 amino acids. V lost 1 base and J lost 5; bases outside the gene matches: 11. Written as DNA, the CDR3 is TGTGCCAGCAGCTTAGTGTGGGACAGGGCGGGTAAAACCGGGGAGCTGTTTTTT. Translating it yields CASSLVWDRAGKTGELFF.

This clone has just one count. Relative to the germline gene, one junction end is altered; a read error may explain this. The chain employs TRBV6-5 and TRBJ2-4, with 8 bases aligning to TRBD1. This CDR3 contains 13 residues. Germline V gene data show CDR1 as MNHEY and CDR2 as SVGAGI. The CDR3 loop is CASSYSPGGALNF. CDR3 bases: TGTGCCAGCAGTTACTCGCCAGGGGGCGCCTTGAACTTC.

To note about this clone: A far larger clone is only one base removed, so a read error is likely. The chain joins TRBV5-4 to TRBJ2-7; 8 bases map to TRBD1. The germline V gene encodes CDR1 SGHNT and CDR2 YYREEE (reference sequence). The CDR3 runs 14 residues. Trimming removed 4 bases from V and 1 base from J; junction bases left unmatched: 4. The CDR3 spells CASSPQGVSYEQYF. The CDR3 bases are TGTGCCAGCAGCCCACAGGGGGTTTCCTACGAGCAGTACTTC.

This chain uses TRBV7-9 with TRBJ2-3; TRBD2 agrees at 11 bases. J gave up 0 bases and V 3 bases, and 5 bases lay outside the gene matches. CDR1 is SEHNR and CDR2 is FQNEAQ in the germline V gene (reference sequence). The CDR3 totals 17 residues. The CDR3 is CASSFPTSGESTDTQYF. The CDR3, as DNA: TGTGCCAGCAGCTTCCCGACTAGCGGGGAGAGCACAGATACGCAGTATTTT.

V is TRBV30 and J is TRBJ1-2; D might be TRBD1 (6 bases). The CDR3 has 13 amino acids. Deletions cut 1 base from V and 5 bases from J, with 11 bases between. Per germline, CDR1 GTSNPN and CDR2 SVGIG (reference sequence). CDR3 residues: CAWSARGGYGYTF. The CDR3 DNA reads as TGTGCCTGGAGTGCTAGGGGGGGGTATGGCTACACCTTC.

This sequence joins TRBV30 and TRBJ1-1; TRBD1 might be the D (6 bases). CDR1 is GTSNPN and CDR2 is SVGIG in the germline V gene (reference sequence). Trimming removed 5 bases from V and 2 bases from J, with 12 bases in between. This CDR3 has 13 amino acids. This CDR3 is CAWRQVTNTEAFF. CDR3 DNA: TGTGCCTGGCGACAGGTGACCAACACTGAAGCTTTCTTT.

The chain employs TRBV18 and TRBJ2-2; a possible D gene is TRBD1 (5 bases). This CDR3 contains 15 residues. V lost 4 bases to trimming and J lost 0 bases, with 9 bases between them. The germline V gene has CDR1 KGHSH and CDR2 LQKENI. CDR3 residues: CASSQGNANTGELFF. The DNA for the CDR3 is TGTGCCAGCTCACAGGGGAACGCGAACACCGGGGAGCTGTTTTTT.

CDR3 protein: CASSPLLGPGLAYEQYF. The CDR3 DNA sequence: TGTGCCAGCAGCCCACTGTTAGGTCCGGGACTAGCCTACGAGCAGTACTTC. This rearrangement joins TRBV4-2 to TRBJ2-7; the match to TRBD2 covers 8 bases. Losses at the gene ends were 4 bases for V and 2 bases for J; bases not matched to a gene: 13. The CDR3 has 17 amino acids. The V gene's germline CDR1 is LGHNA and CDR2 YNFKEQ.